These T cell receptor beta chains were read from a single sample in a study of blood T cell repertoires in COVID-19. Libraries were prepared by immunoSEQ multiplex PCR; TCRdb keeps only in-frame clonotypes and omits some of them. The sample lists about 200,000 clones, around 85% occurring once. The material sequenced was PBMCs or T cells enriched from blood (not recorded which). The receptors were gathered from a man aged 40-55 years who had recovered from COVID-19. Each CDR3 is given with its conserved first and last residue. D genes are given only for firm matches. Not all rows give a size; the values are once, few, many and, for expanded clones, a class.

cdr3_nt: TGTGCCAGCAGTTACTTGGCCGTAAACTACGAGCAGTACTTC
cdr3_aa: CASSYLAVNYEQYF
cdr3_length: 14
clone_size: NA
v_call: TRBV6-2/TRBV6-3
j_call: TRBJ2-7
d_call: NA

cdr3_nt: TGTGCCAGCAGCTCGGTAGCGGGAATCTACGAGCAGTACTTC
cdr3_aa: CASSSVAGIYEQYF
cdr3_length: 14
clone_size: NA
v_call: TRBV7-2
j_call: TRBJ2-7
d_call: TRBD2

cdr3_nt: TGCGCCAGCAGTCCAAGCGTCGACAGGGGGAGGAGGTATTTT
cdr3_aa: CASSPSVDRGRRYF
cdr3_length: 14
clone_size: once
v_call: TRBV4-1
j_call: TRBJ2-3
d_call: TRBD1

cdr3_nt: TGCGCCAGCAGCCAGGCCCCTTCGGGGGGGGGAGAAAAACTGTTTTTT
cdr3_aa: CASSQAPSGGGEKLFF
cdr3_length: 16
clone_size: NA
v_call: TRBV4-1
j_call: TRBJ1-4
d_call: NA

cdr3_nt: TGCAGCGTGACGGACAGGCGGCTCTCCTACGAGCAGTACTTC
cdr3_aa: CSVTDRRLSYEQYF
cdr3_length: 14
clone_size: NA
v_call: TRBV29-1
j_call: TRBJ2-7
d_call: TRBD1

cdr3_nt: TGTGCCAGCAGCCAAGCGTGGGAAAACAGGGTGGGTCCGAAACTGTTTTTT
cdr3_aa: CASSQAWENRVGPKLFF
cdr3_length: 17
clone_size: NA
v_call: TRBV3-1/TRBV3-2
j_call: TRBJ1-4
d_call: NA

cdr3_nt: TGTGCCAGCAGCTTGGATTCAGTCATATCCCGATCCGTAAATGAAAAACTGTTTTTT
cdr3_aa: CASSLDSVISRSVNEKLFF
cdr3_length: 19
clone_size: NA
v_call: TRBV5-8
j_call: TRBJ1-4
d_call: NA

cdr3_nt: TGTGCCAGCAGTTACTCGGACAGGGGGTCCGGGGAGCTGTTTTTT
cdr3_aa: CASSYSDRGSGELFF
cdr3_length: 15
clone_size: many
v_call: TRBV6-5
j_call: TRBJ2-2
d_call: TRBD1

cdr3_nt: TGTGCCAGCAGTTCGCATAGCGGGAGCGGCTACGAGCAGTACTTC
cdr3_aa: CASSSHSGSGYEQYF
cdr3_length: 15
clone_size: NA
v_call: TRBV6-6
j_call: TRBJ2-7
d_call: TRBD2

cdr3_nt: TGTGCCAGCTTGGGCGGGAGAAGGGAGCTGTTTTTT
cdr3_aa: CASLGGRRELFF
cdr3_length: 12
clone_size: NA
v_call: TRBV6-5
j_call: TRBJ2-2
d_call: TRBD2

cdr3_nt: TGTGCCAGTACCTCGAATGAGGCAGCTGAAGAGACCCAGTACTTC
cdr3_aa: CASTSNEAAEETQYF
cdr3_length: 15
clone_size: NA
v_call: TRBV19
j_call: TRBJ2-5
d_call: NA

cdr3_nt: TGTGCCAGCAGCTTATTGGTCAGCGGGAGGGCCCACGAGCAGTACTTC
cdr3_aa: CASSLLVSGRAHEQYF
cdr3_length: 16
clone_size: NA
v_call: TRBV11-2
j_call: TRBJ2-7
d_call: TRBD2

cdr3_nt: TGTGCCAGCAGCTTATTGCGGGCTGGTGTAGATACGCAGTATTTT
cdr3_aa: CASSLLRAGVDTQYF
cdr3_length: 15
clone_size: NA
v_call: TRBV11-3
j_call: TRBJ2-3
d_call: NA

cdr3_nt: TGTGCCAGCAGCTTCGGACAGGGGGTGTCCGAGCAGTACTTC
cdr3_aa: CASSFGQGVSEQYF
cdr3_length: 14
clone_size: NA
v_call: TRBV5-4
j_call: TRBJ2-7
d_call: TRBD1

cdr3_nt: TGTGCCAGCAGCTTTCGGGGGGTGGATACTGAAGCTTTCTTT
cdr3_aa: CASSFRGVDTEAFF
cdr3_length: 14
clone_size: NA
v_call: TRBV11-2
j_call: TRBJ1-1
d_call: NA

cdr3_nt: TGCGCCAGCAGCTTACTAGCGGGAGCGGCCCACAATGAGCAGTTCTTC
cdr3_aa: CASSLLAGAAHNEQFF
cdr3_length: 16
clone_size: NA
v_call: TRBV5-1
j_call: TRBJ2-1
d_call: TRBD2

cdr3_nt: TGTGCCTGGAGGGAGGGAGGGAGAAATGAAAAACTGTTTTTT
cdr3_aa: CAWREGGRNEKLFF
cdr3_length: 14
clone_size: NA
v_call: TRBV30
j_call: TRBJ1-4
d_call: NA

cdr3_nt: TGTGCCAGTAGTAACTGGAGAACCTACAATGAGCAGTTCTTC
cdr3_aa: CASSNWRTYNEQFF
cdr3_length: 14
clone_size: NA
v_call: TRBV19
j_call: TRBJ2-1
d_call: NA

cdr3_nt: TGTGCCAGCAACCCATACTCCGGGGGCTCCTACAATGAGCAGTTCTTC
cdr3_aa: CASNPYSGGSYNEQFF
cdr3_length: 16
clone_size: NA
v_call: TRBV28
j_call: TRBJ2-1
d_call: NA

cdr3_nt: TGTGCCAGCAGCCTCAGTCGCGGGACAGGGGACTCCACTGAAGCTTTCTTT
cdr3_aa: CASSLSRGTGDSTEAFF
cdr3_length: 17
clone_size: NA
v_call: TRBV7-2
j_call: TRBJ1-1
d_call: TRBD1

cdr3_nt: TGCGCCAGCAGCTGGGGGACTAGCGGAACGTACGAGCAGTACTTC
cdr3_aa: CASSWGTSGTYEQYF
cdr3_length: 15
clone_size: NA
v_call: TRBV5-1
j_call: TRBJ2-7
d_call: TRBD2

cdr3_nt: TGTGCCAGCACCATGGGAGGGAGTTTAAGCAATGAGCAGTTCTTC
cdr3_aa: CASTMGGSLSNEQFF
cdr3_length: 15
clone_size: NA
v_call: TRBV28
j_call: TRBJ2-1
d_call: TRBD2

cdr3_nt: TGTGCCACCAGTGATCCCAGGGATCCCTACGAGCAGTACTTC
cdr3_aa: CATSDPRDPYEQYF
cdr3_length: 14
clone_size: NA
v_call: TRBV24-1
j_call: TRBJ2-7
d_call: NA

cdr3_nt: TGTGCCAGCAGTTCACGACAGGGGGCGGTGGTCGAGCAGTACTTC
cdr3_aa: CASSSRQGAVVEQYF
cdr3_length: 15
clone_size: NA
v_call: TRBV27
j_call: TRBJ2-7
d_call: TRBD1

cdr3_nt: TGTGCCAGCAGCAACATCTACGAGCAGTACTTC
cdr3_aa: CASSNIYEQYF
cdr3_length: 11
clone_size: NA
v_call: TRBV21-1
j_call: TRBJ2-7
d_call: NA

cdr3_nt: TGCAGCGTTGATTCGTGGGAGGATAAAAACATTCAGTACTTC
cdr3_aa: CSVDSWEDKNIQYF
cdr3_length: 14
clone_size: NA
v_call: TRBV29-1
j_call: TRBJ2-4
d_call: NA

cdr3_nt: TGTGCCAGCAGCGATACTGCTAGGGGTGGTGAGCAGTTCTTC
cdr3_aa: CASSDTARGGEQFF
cdr3_length: 14
clone_size: NA
v_call: TRBV9
j_call: TRBJ2-1
d_call: NA

cdr3_nt: TGTGCCAGCAGCTTAGCCGGGACACAATATGGCTACACCTTC
cdr3_aa: CASSLAGTQYGYTF
cdr3_length: 14
clone_size: NA
v_call: TRBV7-9
j_call: TRBJ1-2
d_call: NA

cdr3_nt: TGTGCCAGCAGTTCGGACAGGCCGAACTATGGCTACACCTTC
cdr3_aa: CASSSDRPNYGYTF
cdr3_length: 14
clone_size: NA
v_call: TRBV6-4
j_call: TRBJ1-2
d_call: TRBD1

cdr3_nt: TGTGCCAGCAGCTCGTCGGATCGACCGGGGGGCTACACCTTC
cdr3_aa: CASSSSDRPGGYTF
cdr3_length: 14
clone_size: NA
v_call: TRBV7-9
j_call: TRBJ1-2
d_call: NA

cdr3_nt: TGTGCCAGCAGCTTATGGGCAGGGTGGGACAATGAGCAGTTCTTC
cdr3_aa: CASSLWAGWDNEQFF
cdr3_length: 15
clone_size: NA
v_call: TRBV7-3
j_call: TRBJ2-1
d_call: NA

cdr3_nt: TGTGCCAGCAGCTCGGGACATGGAGGTCCTGGGGCCAACGTCCTGACTTTC
cdr3_aa: CASSSGHGGPGANVLTF
cdr3_length: 17
clone_size: NA
v_call: TRBV13
j_call: TRBJ2-6
d_call: NA

cdr3_nt: TGCAGCGTTGACTACTATGGCTACACCTTC
cdr3_aa: CSVDYYGYTF
cdr3_length: 10
clone_size: NA
v_call: TRBV29-1
j_call: TRBJ1-2
d_call: NA

cdr3_nt: TGTGCCACCTCTACCTGGACAGAAAGCACAGATACGCAGTATTTT
cdr3_aa: CATSTWTESTDTQYF
cdr3_length: 15
clone_size: NA
v_call: TRBV24-1
j_call: TRBJ2-3
d_call: NA

cdr3_nt: TGTGCCAGTAGCAGGGCGCGGACTGAAGCTTTCTTT
cdr3_aa: CASSRARTEAFF
cdr3_length: 12
clone_size: NA
v_call: TRBV19
j_call: TRBJ1-1
d_call: NA

cdr3_nt: TGTGCCAGTAAGCAAGGGGCGGTAAACACCGGGGAGCTGTTTTTT
cdr3_aa: CASKQGAVNTGELFF
cdr3_length: 15
clone_size: NA
v_call: TRBV19
j_call: TRBJ2-2
d_call: NA

cdr3_nt: TGTGCCTACTATCTCCCTGGGACAGGGGCTCAGAACGAGCAGTACTTC
cdr3_aa: CAYYLPGTGAQNEQYF
cdr3_length: 16
clone_size: NA
v_call: TRBV30
j_call: TRBJ2-7
d_call: TRBD1

cdr3_nt: TGCGCCAGCAGCCAAGATTCGGGGGCCGGGGAGCTGTTTTTT
cdr3_aa: CASSQDSGAGELFF
cdr3_length: 14
clone_size: NA
v_call: TRBV4-1
j_call: TRBJ2-2
d_call: NA

cdr3_nt: TGTGCCAGCAGTGAATCGTCCGCGAACACCGGGGAGCTGTTTTTT
cdr3_aa: CASSESSANTGELFF
cdr3_length: 15
clone_size: once
v_call: TRBV2
j_call: TRBJ2-2
d_call: NA

cdr3_nt: TGTGCCAGCAGCCACGCAACTAGCGGAGGCACAGATACGCAGTATTTT
cdr3_aa: CASSHATSGGTDTQYF
cdr3_length: 16
clone_size: NA
v_call: TRBV16
j_call: TRBJ2-3
d_call: TRBD2

cdr3_nt: TGTGCCAGCAGTTCACCGGGAGTCAGGAAAGAGCAGTTCTTC
cdr3_aa: CASSSPGVRKEQFF
cdr3_length: 14
clone_size: NA
v_call: TRBV28
j_call: TRBJ2-1
d_call: NA

cdr3_nt: TGTGCCAGTAGTATCGGGGGACCCTACAATGAGCAGTTCTTC
cdr3_aa: CASSIGGPYNEQFF
cdr3_length: 14
clone_size: NA
v_call: TRBV19
j_call: TRBJ2-1
d_call: NA

cdr3_nt: TGTGCCAGCAGTGAAGAGGCTAGCGGGAGATACGAGCAGTACTTC
cdr3_aa: CASSEEASGRYEQYF
cdr3_length: 15
clone_size: once
v_call: TRBV2
j_call: TRBJ2-7
d_call: TRBD2

cdr3_nt: TGTGCCAGCAGTACTTCCGGACAGGGGGCCTACGAGCAGTACTTC
cdr3_aa: CASSTSGQGAYEQYF
cdr3_length: 15
clone_size: NA
v_call: TRBV27
j_call: TRBJ2-7
d_call: TRBD1

cdr3_nt: TGCGCCAGCAGCCAAGTCGACAGGGGGAATTCACCCCTCCACTTT
cdr3_aa: CASSQVDRGNSPLHF
cdr3_length: 15
clone_size: NA
v_call: TRBV4-3
j_call: TRBJ1-6
d_call: TRBD1

cdr3_nt: TGCGCCAGCAGCTTAGGACAGACCCCTAACTATGGCTACACCTTC
cdr3_aa: CASSLGQTPNYGYTF
cdr3_length: 15
clone_size: NA
v_call: TRBV5-1
j_call: TRBJ1-2
d_call: NA

cdr3_nt: TGCGCCAGCAGCTTGGGATTAGCCGATTCCCCCTACAATGAGCAGTTCTTC
cdr3_aa: CASSLGLADSPYNEQFF
cdr3_length: 17
clone_size: NA
v_call: TRBV5-1
j_call: TRBJ2-1
d_call: NA

cdr3_nt: TGTGCCAGCAGCCCTATTGTTCCCTCTGGAAACACCATATATTTT
cdr3_aa: CASSPIVPSGNTIYF
cdr3_length: 15
clone_size: NA
v_call: TRBV28
j_call: TRBJ1-3
d_call: NA

cdr3_nt: TGTGCCAGCAGCTTAGCCAACAATCAGCCCCAGCATTTT
cdr3_aa: CASSLANNQPQHF
cdr3_length: 13
clone_size: NA
v_call: TRBV11-2
j_call: TRBJ1-5
d_call: NA

cdr3_nt: TGCGCCAGCAGCCAAGTAGCGGGAGGGTACACAGATACGCAGTATTTT
cdr3_aa: CASSQVAGGYTDTQYF
cdr3_length: 16
clone_size: NA
v_call: TRBV4-1
j_call: TRBJ2-3
d_call: TRBD2

cdr3_nt: TGTGCCAGCAGTTTAAGGGCAGGGGGCCAGATGAACACTGAAGCTTTCTTT
cdr3_aa: CASSLRAGGQMNTEAFF
cdr3_length: 17
clone_size: NA
v_call: TRBV27
j_call: TRBJ1-1
d_call: TRBD1

cdr3_nt: TGTGCCAGCACCCCGGCGACAGGGGGCGGATACGAGCAGTACTTC
cdr3_aa: CASTPATGGGYEQYF
cdr3_length: 15
clone_size: NA
v_call: TRBV28
j_call: TRBJ2-7
d_call: TRBD1

cdr3_nt: TGTGCCTGTACCGTCGTCAGGACAGCGTCGTTCTCTGGGGCCAACGTCCTGACTTTC
cdr3_aa: CACTVVRTASFSGANVLTF
cdr3_length: 19
clone_size: few
v_call: TRBV30
j_call: TRBJ2-6
d_call: NA

cdr3_nt: TGTGCCACCAGCATCGAGACGGGACTAGCGGGAGGGCCGTCAGGCAATGAGCAGTTCTTC
cdr3_aa: CATSIETGLAGGPSGNEQFF
cdr3_length: 20
clone_size: NA
v_call: TRBV15
j_call: TRBJ2-1
d_call: TRBD2

cdr3_nt: TGTGCCAGCAAACCGGGACAGCTTCGGAACGAGCAGTACTTC
cdr3_aa: CASKPGQLRNEQYF
cdr3_length: 14
clone_size: few
v_call: TRBV28
j_call: TRBJ2-7
d_call: TRBD1

cdr3_nt: TGCAGCGTTGATGCTACCGGGAGACCTAATGAGCAGTTCTTC
cdr3_aa: CSVDATGRPNEQFF
cdr3_length: 14
clone_size: NA
v_call: TRBV29-1
j_call: TRBJ2-1
d_call: NA

cdr3_nt: TGTGCCATCAGTGAGTCCGGACAGCTGAATTCACCCCTCCACTTT
cdr3_aa: CAISESGQLNSPLHF
cdr3_length: 15
clone_size: NA
v_call: TRBV10-3
j_call: TRBJ1-6
d_call: NA